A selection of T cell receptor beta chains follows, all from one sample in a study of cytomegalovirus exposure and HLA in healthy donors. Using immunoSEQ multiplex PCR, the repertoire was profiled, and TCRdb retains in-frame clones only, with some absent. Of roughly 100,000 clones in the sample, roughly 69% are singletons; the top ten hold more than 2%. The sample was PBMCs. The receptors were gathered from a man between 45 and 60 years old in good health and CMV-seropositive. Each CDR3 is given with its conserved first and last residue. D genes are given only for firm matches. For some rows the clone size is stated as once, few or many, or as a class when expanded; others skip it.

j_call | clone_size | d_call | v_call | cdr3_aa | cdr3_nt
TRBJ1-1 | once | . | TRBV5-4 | CASIRSGSTEAFF | TGTGCCAGCATCAGATCGGGGTCCACTGAAGCTTTCTTT
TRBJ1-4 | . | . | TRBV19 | CASSIRGTNEKLFF | TGTGCCAGTAGTATACGCGGGACGAATGAAAAACTGTTTTTT
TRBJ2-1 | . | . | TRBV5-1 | CASTGGTVPGGKNEQFF | TGCGCCAGCACCGGGGGTACGGTCCCTGGGGGAAAGAATGAGCAGTTCTTC
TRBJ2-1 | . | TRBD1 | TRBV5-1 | CASSLGDGTVLYNEQFF | TGCGCCAGCAGCTTAGGGGACGGGACAGTCCTCTACAATGAGCAGTTCTTC
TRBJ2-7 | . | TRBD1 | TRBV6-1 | CATKDRGQSSYEQYF | TGTGCCACCAAGGACAGGGGCCAATCCTCCTACGAGCAGTACTTC
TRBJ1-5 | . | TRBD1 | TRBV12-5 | CASGLGTGATNQPQHF | TGTGCTAGTGGTTTGGGGACAGGGGCTACTAATCAGCCCCAGCATTTT
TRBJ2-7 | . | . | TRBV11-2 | CASSPISGAVNYEQYF | TGTGCCAGCAGCCCAATCTCAGGGGCAGTTAACTACGAGCAGTACTTC
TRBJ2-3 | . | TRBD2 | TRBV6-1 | CASSEGGLADFTPFTNTQYF | TGTGCCAGCAGTGAAGGGGGACTAGCGGATTTTACTCCCTTCACGAATACGCAGTATTTT
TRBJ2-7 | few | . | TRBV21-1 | CASSSSGRTGRSGSSYEQYF | TGTGCCAGCAGCTCTTCGGGTCGGACAGGCAGGTCGGGAAGCTCCTACGAGCAGTACTTC
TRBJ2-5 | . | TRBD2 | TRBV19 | CASSSGGRETQYF | TGTGCCAGTTCTAGCGGGGGGAGGGAGACCCAGTACTTC
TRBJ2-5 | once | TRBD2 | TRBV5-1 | CASSPGLAGETQYF | TGCGCCAGCAGCCCCGGACTAGCAGGAGAGACCCAGTACTTC
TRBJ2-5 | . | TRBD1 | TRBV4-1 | CASSPFGTGGRETQYF | TGCGCCAGCAGCCCCTTCGGGACAGGGGGGAGAGAGACCCAGTACTTC
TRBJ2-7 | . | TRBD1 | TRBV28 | CASQTGVRYEQYF | TGTGCCAGCCAGACAGGGGTTCGGTACGAGCAGTACTTC
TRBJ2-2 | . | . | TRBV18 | CASSPRVGDGTGELFF | TGTGCCAGCTCACCACGGGTAGGGGATGGCACCGGGGAGCTGTTTTTT
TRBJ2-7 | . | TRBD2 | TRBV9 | CASSPLGTSGAYEQYF | TGTGCCAGCAGCCCCCTTGGGACTAGCGGGGCCTACGAGCAGTACTTC
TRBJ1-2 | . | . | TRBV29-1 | CSLSFNRNYGYTF | TGCAGCTTATCCTTCAACAGGAACTATGGCTACACCTTC
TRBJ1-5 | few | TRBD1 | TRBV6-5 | CASSIRGNQPQHF | TGTGCCAGCAGTATCAGGGGGAATCAGCCCCAGCATTTT
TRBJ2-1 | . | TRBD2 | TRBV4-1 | CASSQVAGSYNEQFF | TGCGCCAGCAGCCAAGTAGCGGGCTCTTACAATGAGCAGTTCTTC
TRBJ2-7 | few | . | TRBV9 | CASSVSGVPYEQYF | TGTGCCAGCAGCGTATCAGGGGTCCCTTACGAGCAGTACTTC
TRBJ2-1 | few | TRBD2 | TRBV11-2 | CASSLGWGAGGPGNEQFF | TGTGCCAGCAGCTTAGGATGGGGAGCGGGGGGGCCCGGGAATGAGCAGTTCTTC
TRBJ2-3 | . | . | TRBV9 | CASSVGPTDTDTQYF | TGTGCCAGCAGCGTAGGACCGACAGACACAGATACGCAGTATTTT
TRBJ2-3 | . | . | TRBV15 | CATSRERGTDTQYF | TGTGCCACCAGCAGAGAGCGGGGCACAGATACGCAGTATTTT
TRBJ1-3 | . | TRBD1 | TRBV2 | CASSGWQGAGNTIYF | TGTGCCAGCAGTGGGTGGCAGGGGGCTGGAAACACCATATATTTT
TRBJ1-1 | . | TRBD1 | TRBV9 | CASSVAPGTGGTEAFF | TGTGCCAGCAGCGTAGCCCCCGGGACAGGAGGCACTGAAGCTTTCTTT
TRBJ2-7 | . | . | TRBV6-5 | CASRDPFGSYEQYF | TGTGCCAGCAGGGACCCCTTCGGGAGCTACGAGCAGTACTTC
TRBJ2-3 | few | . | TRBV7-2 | CASSSEKLVKYF | TGTGCCAGCAGCTCCGAAAAACTAGTGAAGTATTTT
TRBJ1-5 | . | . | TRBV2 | CASRQEDGGNQPQHF | TGTGCCAGCAGGCAAGAGGACGGGGGCAATCAGCCCCAGCATTTT
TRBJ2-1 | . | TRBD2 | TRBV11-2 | CASSLGGLPWGGEQFF | TGTGCCAGCAGCTTAGGGGGACTACCCTGGGGCGGTGAGCAGTTCTTC
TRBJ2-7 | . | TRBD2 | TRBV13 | CASSSREAGAYEQYF | TGTGCCAGCAGCTCGCGGGAGGCAGGGGCCTACGAGCAGTACTTC
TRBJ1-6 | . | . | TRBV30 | CAWSVDSGNSPLHF | TGTGCCTGGAGTGTTGACAGTGGGAATTCACCCCTCCACTTT
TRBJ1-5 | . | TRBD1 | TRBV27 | CASSYRGGNQPQHF | TGTGCCAGCAGTTACAGGGGTGGCAATCAGCCCCAGCATTTT
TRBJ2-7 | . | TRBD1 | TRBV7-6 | CASSRDRGRLREQYF | TGTGCCAGCAGCCGAGACAGGGGGCGCCTAAGGGAGCAGTACTTC
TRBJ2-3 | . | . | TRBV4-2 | CASSPRDSYTDTQYF | TGTGCCAGCAGCCCCAGGGACTCTTACACAGATACGCAGTATTTT
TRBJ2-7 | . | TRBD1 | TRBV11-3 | CASSLRGSDEQYF | TGTGCCAGCAGCCTCAGGGGGAGCGACGAGCAGTACTTC
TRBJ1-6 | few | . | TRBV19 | CASSIRITNSPLHF | TGTGCCAGTAGTATCAGGATTACAAATTCACCCCTCCACTTT
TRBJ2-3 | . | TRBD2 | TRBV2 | CASTVGTSGFTDTQYF | TGTGCCAGCACGGTCGGGACTAGCGGATTCACAGATACGCAGTATTTT
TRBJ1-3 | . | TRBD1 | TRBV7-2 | CASSSGGSSSGNTIYF | TGTGCCAGCAGCTCAGGGGGCAGCTCCTCTGGAAACACCATATATTTT
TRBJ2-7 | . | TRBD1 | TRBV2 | CASRPDRGGVTGEQYF | TGTGCCAGCAGGCCAGACAGGGGAGGAGTAACGGGCGAGCAGTACTTC
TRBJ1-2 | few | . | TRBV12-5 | CASGPDRYGYTF | TGTGCTAGTGGTCCTGACAGATATGGCTACACCTTC
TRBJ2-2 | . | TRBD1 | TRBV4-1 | CASSQDPTGTGVAGELFF | TGCGCCAGCAGCCAAGATCCGACCGGGACAGGGGTCGCCGGGGAGCTGTTCTTT
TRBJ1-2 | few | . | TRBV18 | CASSPDREANYGYTF | TGTGCCAGCTCACCCGACCGAGAGGCAAACTATGGCTACACCTTC